The sequence of this T cell receptor beta chain was determined in a study of blood T cell repertoires in COVID-19. Per the germline V gene, CDR1 is KGHDR and CDR2 is SFDVKD. The J segment lost 2 bases and the V segment lost 3 bases, leaving 6 bases of the junction unmatched. The CDR3 is made up of 17 amino acids. Enrolment of Seattle patients took place during active infection, and they were followed longitudinally. Some clones are missing from TCRdb's copy, which holds only in-frame ones; the method was immunoSEQ multiplex PCR. The sample has 80,000 or so clones, 70% to 90% seen once. The chain employs TRBV24-1 and TRBJ2-5; TRBD2 matches at 12 bases. This clonotype originated in a man between 60 and 70 years old with COVID-19, enrolled during active disease. Sequenced: peripheral blood. The CDR3: CATSDNTGLAGQETQYF. The DNA of the CDR3 is TGTGCCACCAGTGATAATACCGGACTAGCGGGGCAAGAGACCCAGTACTTC.